The source of this TCR beta chain is a study of cytomegalovirus exposure and HLA in healthy donors. The V end lost 4 bases, the J end lost 5 bases, and 11 bases lay between the germline ends. Germline V gene lookup returns CDR1 SGHTA and CDR2 FQGTGA. The CDR3 is 13 residues long. Researchers ran the PCR with 60 Vbeta and 13 Jbeta primers. Profiled with immunoSEQ multiplex PCR; TCRdb holds only in-frame clones, not every one. The sample lists fewer than 150,000 clones, 70% to 80% occurring once. The chain couples TRBV7-3 to TRBJ1-1; no reliable D call. This receptor was obtained from a man aged 25-45 years in good health and CMV-seronegative. The sample comprised PBMCs. Written as DNA, the CDR3 is TGTGCCAGCAGCTCGGGTGCGAGGACTGAAGCTTTCTTT. Translation: CASSSGARTEAFF.